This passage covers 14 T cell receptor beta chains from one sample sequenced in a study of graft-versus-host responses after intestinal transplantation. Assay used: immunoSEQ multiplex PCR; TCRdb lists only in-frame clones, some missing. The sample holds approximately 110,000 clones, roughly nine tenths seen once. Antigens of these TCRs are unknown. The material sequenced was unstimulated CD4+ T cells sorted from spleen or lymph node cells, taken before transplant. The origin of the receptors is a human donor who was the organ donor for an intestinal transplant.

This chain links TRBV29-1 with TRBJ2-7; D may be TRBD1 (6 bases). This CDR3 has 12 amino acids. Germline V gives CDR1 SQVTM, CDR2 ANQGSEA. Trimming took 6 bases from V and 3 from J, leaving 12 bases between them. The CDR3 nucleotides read TGCAGCGTAATACAGGGTGGCTACGAGCAGTACTTC. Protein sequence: CSVIQGGYEQYF.

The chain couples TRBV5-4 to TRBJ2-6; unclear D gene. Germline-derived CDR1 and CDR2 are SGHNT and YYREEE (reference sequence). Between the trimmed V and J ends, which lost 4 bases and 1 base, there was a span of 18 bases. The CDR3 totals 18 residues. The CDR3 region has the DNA TGTGCCAGCAGCCGCTTTGAGCAAATCAAGTCTGGGGCCAACGTCCTGACTTTC. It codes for CASSRFEQIKSGANVLTF.

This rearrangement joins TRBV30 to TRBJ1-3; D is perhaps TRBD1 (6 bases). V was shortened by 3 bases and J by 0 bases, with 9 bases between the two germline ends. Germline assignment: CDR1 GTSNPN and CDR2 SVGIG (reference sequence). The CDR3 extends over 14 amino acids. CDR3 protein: CAWSVGHSGNTIYF. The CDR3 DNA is TGTGCCTGGAGCGTGGGACACTCTGGAAACACCATATATTTT.

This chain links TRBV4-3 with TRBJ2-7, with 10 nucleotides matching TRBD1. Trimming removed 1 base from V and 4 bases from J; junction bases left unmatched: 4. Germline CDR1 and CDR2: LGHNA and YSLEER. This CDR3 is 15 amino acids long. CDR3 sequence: CASSQAGTGVYEQYF. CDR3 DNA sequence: TGCGCCAGCAGCCAAGCCGGGACAGGGGTATACGAGCAGTACTTC.

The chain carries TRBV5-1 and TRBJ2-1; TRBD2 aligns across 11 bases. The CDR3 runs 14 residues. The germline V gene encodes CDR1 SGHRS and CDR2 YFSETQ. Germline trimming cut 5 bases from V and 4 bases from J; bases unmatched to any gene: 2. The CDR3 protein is CASRGLADYNEQFF. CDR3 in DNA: TGCGCCAGCAGGGGACTAGCGGATTACAATGAGCAGTTCTTC.

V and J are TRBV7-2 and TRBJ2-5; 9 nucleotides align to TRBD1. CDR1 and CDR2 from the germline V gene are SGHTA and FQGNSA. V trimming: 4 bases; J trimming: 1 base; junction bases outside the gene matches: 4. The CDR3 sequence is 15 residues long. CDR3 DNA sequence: TGTGCCAGCAGCTGGGGGACAGGGACCCAAGAGACCCAGTACTTC. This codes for CASSWGTGTQETQYF. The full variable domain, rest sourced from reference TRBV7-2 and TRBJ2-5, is GAGVSQSPSNKVTEKGKDVELRCDPISGHTALYWYRQSLGQGLEFLIYFQGNSAPDKSGLPSDRFSAERTGGSVSTLTIQRTQQEDSAVYLCASSWGTGTQETQYFGPGTRLLVL.

The chain's CDR3 is CASSYTGTRGGETQYF. The CDR3 region has the DNA TGTGCCAGCAGTTACACCGGGACTAGGGGCGGGGAGACCCAGTACTTC. This chain links TRBV6-5 with TRBJ2-5; TRBD2 matches at 8 bases. Germline lookup yields CDR1 MNHEY and CDR2 SVGAGI. The trim removed 2 bases at V and 5 bases at J, leaving 10 bases unmatched. This CDR3 is 16 amino acids long.

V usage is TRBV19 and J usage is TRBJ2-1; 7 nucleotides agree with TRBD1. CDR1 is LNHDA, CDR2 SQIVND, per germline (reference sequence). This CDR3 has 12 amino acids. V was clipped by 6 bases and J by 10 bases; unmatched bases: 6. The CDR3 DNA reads TGTGCCAGTAGGAGACAGGGCTGGGAGCAGTTCTTC. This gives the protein CASRRQGWEQFF.

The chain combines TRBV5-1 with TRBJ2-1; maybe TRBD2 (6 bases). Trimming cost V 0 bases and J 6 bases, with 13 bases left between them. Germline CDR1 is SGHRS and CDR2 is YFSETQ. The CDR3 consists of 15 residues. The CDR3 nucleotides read TGCGCCAGCAGCTTGGTACAGTTGGGGGGCAATGAGCAGTTCTTC. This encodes CASSLVQLGGNEQFF.

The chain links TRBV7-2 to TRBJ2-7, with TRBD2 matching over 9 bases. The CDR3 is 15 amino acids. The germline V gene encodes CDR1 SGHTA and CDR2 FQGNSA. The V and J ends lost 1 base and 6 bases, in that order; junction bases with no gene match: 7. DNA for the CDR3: TGTGCCAGCAGCTTAGGCCTAGCGGGGCCGGCCGAGCAGTACTTC. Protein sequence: CASSLGLAGPAEQYF.

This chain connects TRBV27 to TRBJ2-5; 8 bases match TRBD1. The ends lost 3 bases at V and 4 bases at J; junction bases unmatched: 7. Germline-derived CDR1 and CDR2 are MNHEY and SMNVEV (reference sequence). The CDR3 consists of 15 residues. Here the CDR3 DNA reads TGTGCCAGCAGTTTGAGACCTGGACAGGGAGAGACCCAGTACTTC. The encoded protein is CASSLRPGQGETQYF.

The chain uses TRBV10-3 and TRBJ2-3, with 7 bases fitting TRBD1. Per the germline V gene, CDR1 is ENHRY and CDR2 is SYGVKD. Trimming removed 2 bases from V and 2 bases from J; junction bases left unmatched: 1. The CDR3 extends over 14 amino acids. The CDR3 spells CAISEDRDTDTQYF. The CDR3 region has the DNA TGTGCCATCAGTGAGGACAGGGACACAGATACGCAGTATTTT.

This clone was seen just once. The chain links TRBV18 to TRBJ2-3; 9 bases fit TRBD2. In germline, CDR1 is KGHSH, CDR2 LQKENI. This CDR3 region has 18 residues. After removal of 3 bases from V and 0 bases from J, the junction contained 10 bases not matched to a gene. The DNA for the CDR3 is TGTGCCAGCTCACCCCGCCTAGCGGGGACTTATAGCACAGATACGCAGTATTTT. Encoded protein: CASSPRLAGTYSTDTQYF.

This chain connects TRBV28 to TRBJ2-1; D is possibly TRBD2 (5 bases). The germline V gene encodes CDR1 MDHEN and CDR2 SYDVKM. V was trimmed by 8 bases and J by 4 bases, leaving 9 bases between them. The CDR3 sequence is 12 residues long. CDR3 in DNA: TGTGCCAGCCGGACTCATTACAATGAGCAGTTCTTC. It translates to CASRTHYNEQFF.